This T cell receptor (beta chain) stems from a study of blood T cell repertoires in COVID-19. On the study more broadly: Acute and convalescent COVID-19 specimens originated in the United States, Italy and Spain.

This clone was counted between two and nine times. Germline lookup yields CDR1 PRHDT and CDR2 FYEKMQ (reference sequence). V lost 2 bases and J 4 bases, leaving 12 bases between the germline ends. This CDR3 contains 14 residues. Source study methods: Reference gene primer amplification gave nucleated cell count estimates. This table comes from immunoSEQ multiplex PCR, and its TCRdb copy is limited to in-frame clones, with some not included. V and J calls and clone size are copied from that table; D and trimming were computed from the DNA. The table shows about 250,000 clones, with 84% occurring only once.

This TCR came from a man aged 45 to 65 with acute or convalescent COVID-19. The chain employs TRBV13 and TRBJ2-7; possible D gene TRBD1, 6 bases. Material for sequencing was peripheral blood. The CDR3 reads CASSLIDDRYEQYF. The CDR3 DNA is TGTGCCAGCAGCTTAATTGATGACAGGTACGAGCAGTACTTC.